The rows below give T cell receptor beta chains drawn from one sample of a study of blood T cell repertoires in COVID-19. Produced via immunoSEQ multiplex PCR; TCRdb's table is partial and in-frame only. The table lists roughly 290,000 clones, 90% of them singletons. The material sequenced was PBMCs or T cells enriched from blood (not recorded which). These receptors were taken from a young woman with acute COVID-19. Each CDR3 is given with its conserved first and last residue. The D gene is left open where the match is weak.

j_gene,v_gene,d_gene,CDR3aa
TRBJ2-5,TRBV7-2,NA,CASSFRGETQYF
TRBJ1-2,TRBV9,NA,CASSVVEGRVYTF
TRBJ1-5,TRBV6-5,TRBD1,CASREGTGTIMPQHF
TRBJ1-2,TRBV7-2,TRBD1,CASSSGGTGAYGYTF
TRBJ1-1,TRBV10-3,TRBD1,CAIKPGQTNTEAFF
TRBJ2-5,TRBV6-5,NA,CASSYWGAETQYF
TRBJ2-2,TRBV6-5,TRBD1,CASSYDRAGTGELFF
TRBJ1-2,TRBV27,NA,CASNPKPGYYGYTF
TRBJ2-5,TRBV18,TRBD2,CASSRISGGGQETQYF
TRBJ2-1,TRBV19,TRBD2,CASSLLAGYNEQFF
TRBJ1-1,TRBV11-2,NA,CASSLAAVLNTEAFF
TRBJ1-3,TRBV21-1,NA,CASSRKTRSSGNTIYF
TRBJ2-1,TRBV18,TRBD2,CASSPPPASGRGHEQFF
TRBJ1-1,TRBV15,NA,CATSSRDNKAFF
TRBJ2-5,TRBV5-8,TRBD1,CASSLMGQEWETQYF
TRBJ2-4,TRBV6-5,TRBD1,CASSRTGGTKNIQYF
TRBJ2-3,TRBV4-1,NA,CASSQGSTDTQYF
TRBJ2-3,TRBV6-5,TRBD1,CASSRTGSSTDTQYF
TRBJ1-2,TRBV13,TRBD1,CASSSQTGANYGYTF
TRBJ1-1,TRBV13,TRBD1,CASGTGTGFANTEAFF
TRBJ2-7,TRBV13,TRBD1,CASSLGGRTGNYEQYF
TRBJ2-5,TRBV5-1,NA,CASSFTGPEKTQYF
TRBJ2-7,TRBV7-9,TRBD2,CASSPVARGGGYEQYF
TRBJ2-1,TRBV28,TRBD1,CASSPKNRGKYNEQFF
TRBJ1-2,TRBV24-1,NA,CATSETAFYGYTF
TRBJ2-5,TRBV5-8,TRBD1,CASSTPGTGGVRGAQYF
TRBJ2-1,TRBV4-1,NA,CASSQVRTPLSDEQFF
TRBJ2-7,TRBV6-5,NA,CASTVAPSSYEQYF
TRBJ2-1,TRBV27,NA,CASSYGRGGNEQFF
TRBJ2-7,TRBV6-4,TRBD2,CASSDRQTSRDEQYF
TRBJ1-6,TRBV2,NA,CASSEGVEDNSPLHF
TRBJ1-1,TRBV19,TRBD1,CASNDWEVGTGGYTEAFF
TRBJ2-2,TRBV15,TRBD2,CATSIGLAANTGELFF
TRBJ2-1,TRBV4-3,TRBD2,CASSQGLASYNEQFF
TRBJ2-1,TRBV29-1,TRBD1,CSVEDELVLDRVRNEQFF
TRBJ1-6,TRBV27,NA,CASSAQYNSPLHF
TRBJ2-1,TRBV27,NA,CASSFPGALYNEQFF
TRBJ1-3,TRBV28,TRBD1,CASSPGTASGNTIYF
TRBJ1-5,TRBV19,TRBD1,CASRGQGAWSNQPQHF
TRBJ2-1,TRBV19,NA,CASSMSAGSYNEQFF
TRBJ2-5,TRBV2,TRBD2,CASSELGLEETQYF
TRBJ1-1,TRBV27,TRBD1,CASSFRGTANTEAFF
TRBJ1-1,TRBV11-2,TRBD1,CASSLGTGANTEAFF
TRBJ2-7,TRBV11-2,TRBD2,CASTLQASGAYEQYF
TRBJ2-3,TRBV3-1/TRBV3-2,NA,CASSQYGIQGPGQDTQYF
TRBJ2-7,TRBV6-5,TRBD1,CASSFDRVGYEQYF
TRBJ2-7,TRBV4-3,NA,CASSQDIRGLSYEQYF
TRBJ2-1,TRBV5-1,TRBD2,CASSLTTSAKSYNEQFF
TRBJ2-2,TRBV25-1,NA,CASTALGGYTGELFF
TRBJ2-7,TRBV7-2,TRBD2,CASSSSAGLAGGGSYEQYF
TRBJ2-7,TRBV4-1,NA,CASSHMPLLTGSYEQYF
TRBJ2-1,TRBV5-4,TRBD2,CASSLVRLAGEVNEQFF
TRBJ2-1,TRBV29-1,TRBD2,CSVVPHKREGYNEQFF
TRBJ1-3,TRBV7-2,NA,CASSLVSSGNTIYF
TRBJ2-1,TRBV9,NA,CASSVNYLTDEQFF
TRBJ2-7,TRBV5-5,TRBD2,CASSLVSGSQHEQYF
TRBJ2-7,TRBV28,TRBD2,CASTVASGGYEQYF